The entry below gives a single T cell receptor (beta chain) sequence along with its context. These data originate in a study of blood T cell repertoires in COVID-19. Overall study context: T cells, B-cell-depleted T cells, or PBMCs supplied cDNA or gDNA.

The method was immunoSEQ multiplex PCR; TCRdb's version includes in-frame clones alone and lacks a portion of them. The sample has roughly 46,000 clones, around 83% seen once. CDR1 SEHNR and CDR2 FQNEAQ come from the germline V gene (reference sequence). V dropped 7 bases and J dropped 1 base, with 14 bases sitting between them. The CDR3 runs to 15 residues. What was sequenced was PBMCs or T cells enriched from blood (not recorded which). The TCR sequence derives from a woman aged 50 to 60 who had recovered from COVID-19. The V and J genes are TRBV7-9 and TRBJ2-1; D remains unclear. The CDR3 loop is CASTAGIRSYNEQFF. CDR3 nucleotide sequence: TGTGCCAGCACAGCAGGTATAAGGTCCTACAATGAGCAGTTCTTC.